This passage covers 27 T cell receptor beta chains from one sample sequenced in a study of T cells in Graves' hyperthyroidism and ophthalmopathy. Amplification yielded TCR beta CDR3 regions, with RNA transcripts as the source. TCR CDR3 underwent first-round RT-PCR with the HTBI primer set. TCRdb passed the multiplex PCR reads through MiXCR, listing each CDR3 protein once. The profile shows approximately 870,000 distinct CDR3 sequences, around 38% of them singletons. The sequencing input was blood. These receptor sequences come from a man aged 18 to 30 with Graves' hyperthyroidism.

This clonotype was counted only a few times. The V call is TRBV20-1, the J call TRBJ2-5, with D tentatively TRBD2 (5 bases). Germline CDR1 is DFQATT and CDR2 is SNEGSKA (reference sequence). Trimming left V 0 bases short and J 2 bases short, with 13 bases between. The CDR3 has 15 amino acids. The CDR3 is CSARDQRGRQETQYF. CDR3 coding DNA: TGCAGTGCTAGAGACCAACGGGGTCGTCAAGAGACCCAGTACTTC.

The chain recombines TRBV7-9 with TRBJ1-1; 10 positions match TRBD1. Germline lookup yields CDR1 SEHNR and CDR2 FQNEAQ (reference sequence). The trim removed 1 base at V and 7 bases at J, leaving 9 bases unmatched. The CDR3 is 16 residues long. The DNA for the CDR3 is TGTGCCAGCAGCTTAGTGAGGACAGGGGGGGAAGATGAAGCTTTCTTT. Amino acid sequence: CASSLVRTGGEDEAFF.

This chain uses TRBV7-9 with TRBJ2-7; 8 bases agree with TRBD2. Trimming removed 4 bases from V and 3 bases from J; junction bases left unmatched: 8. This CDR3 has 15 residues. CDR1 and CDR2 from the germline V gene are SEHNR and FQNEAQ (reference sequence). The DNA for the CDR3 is TGTGCCAGCAGCTCTCCTAGCGGGCCCTTCTACGAGCAGTACTTC. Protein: CASSSPSGPFYEQYF.

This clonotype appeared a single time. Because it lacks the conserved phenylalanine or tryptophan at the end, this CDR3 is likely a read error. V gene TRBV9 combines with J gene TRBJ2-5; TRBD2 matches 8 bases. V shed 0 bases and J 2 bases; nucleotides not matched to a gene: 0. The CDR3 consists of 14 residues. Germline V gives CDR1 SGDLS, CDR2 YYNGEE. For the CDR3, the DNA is TGTGCCAGCAGCGTAGCGGGGGGGCAAGAGACCCAGTACTAC. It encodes CASSVAGGQETQYY.

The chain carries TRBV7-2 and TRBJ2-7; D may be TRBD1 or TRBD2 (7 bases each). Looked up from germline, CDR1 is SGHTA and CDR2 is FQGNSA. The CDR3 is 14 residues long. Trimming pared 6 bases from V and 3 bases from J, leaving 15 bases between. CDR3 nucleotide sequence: TGTGCCAGCAGGAGACAGGGAGGGGACTACGAGCAGTACTTC. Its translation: CASRRQGGDYEQYF. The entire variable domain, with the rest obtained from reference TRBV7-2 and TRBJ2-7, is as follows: GAGVSQSPSNKVTEKGKDVELRCDPISGHTALYWYRQSLGQGLEFLIYFQGNSAPDKSGLPSDRFSAERTGGSVSTLTIQRTQQEDSAVYLCASRRQGGDYEQYFGPGTRLTVT.

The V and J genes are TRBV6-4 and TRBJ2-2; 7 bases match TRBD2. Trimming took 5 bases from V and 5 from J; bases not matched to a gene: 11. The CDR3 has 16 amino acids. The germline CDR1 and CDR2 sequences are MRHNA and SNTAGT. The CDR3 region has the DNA TGTGCCAGCAGTTATGAGGCGGGAGCGGGTACCGGGGAGCTGTTTTTT. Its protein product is CASSYEAGAGTGELFF.

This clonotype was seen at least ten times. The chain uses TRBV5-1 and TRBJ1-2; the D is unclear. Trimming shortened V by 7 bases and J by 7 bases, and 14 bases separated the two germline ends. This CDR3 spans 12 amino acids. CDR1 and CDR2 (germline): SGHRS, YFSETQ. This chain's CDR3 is CASDDNLGGYTF. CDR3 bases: TGCGCCAGCGACGACAACCTTGGTGGCTACACCTTC.

This chain's CDR3 is CASTLGRGYTF. The CDR3 bases are TGTGCCAGCACCCTCGGCAGGGGCTACACCTTC. The chain couples TRBV7-2 to TRBJ1-2; D gene unclear. Trimming removed 7 bases from V and 8 bases from J, with 11 bases in between. This CDR3 spans 11 amino acids. Germline V gene data show CDR1 as SGHTA and CDR2 as FQGNSA.

The CDR3 DNA follows: TGTGCCAGCAGTGATACAGGGGGCTCAAAGACCCAGTACTTC. Protein product: CASSDTGGSKTQYF. V gene TRBV2 combines with J gene TRBJ2-5; 9 nucleotides align to TRBD1. Per germline, CDR1 SNHLY and CDR2 FYNNEI. This CDR3 spans 14 amino acids. V lost 3 bases, J lost 6 bases, and 5 bases stayed unmatched.

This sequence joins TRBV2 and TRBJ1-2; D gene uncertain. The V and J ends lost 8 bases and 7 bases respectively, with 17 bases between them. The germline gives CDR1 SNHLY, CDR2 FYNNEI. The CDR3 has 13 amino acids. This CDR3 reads CASSVGGAVGYTF. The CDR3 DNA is TGTGCCAGCTCTGTGGGAGGAGCGGTTGGCTACACCTTC.

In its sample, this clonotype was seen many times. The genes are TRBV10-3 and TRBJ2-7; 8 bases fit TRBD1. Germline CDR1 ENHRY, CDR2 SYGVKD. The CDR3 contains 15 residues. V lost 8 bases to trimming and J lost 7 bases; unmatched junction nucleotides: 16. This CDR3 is CAIGVLSRGLGEQYF. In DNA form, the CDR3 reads TGTGCCATCGGGGTTTTGAGCAGGGGGCTGGGTGAGCAGTACTTC.

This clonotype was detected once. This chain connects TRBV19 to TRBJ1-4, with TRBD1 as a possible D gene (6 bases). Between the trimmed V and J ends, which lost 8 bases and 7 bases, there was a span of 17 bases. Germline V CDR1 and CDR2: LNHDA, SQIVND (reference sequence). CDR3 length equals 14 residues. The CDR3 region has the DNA TGTGCCAGTCTGGACCTCACCAGGGGTGAAAAACTGTTTTTT. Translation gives CASLDLTRGEKLFF.

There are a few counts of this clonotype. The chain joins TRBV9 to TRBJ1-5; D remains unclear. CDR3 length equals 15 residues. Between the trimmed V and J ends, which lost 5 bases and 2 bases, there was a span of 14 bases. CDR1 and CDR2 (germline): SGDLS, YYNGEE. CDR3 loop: CASSLKGVGNQPQHF. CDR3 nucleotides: TGTGCCAGCAGTTTAAAGGGAGTCGGCAATCAGCCCCAGCATTTT.

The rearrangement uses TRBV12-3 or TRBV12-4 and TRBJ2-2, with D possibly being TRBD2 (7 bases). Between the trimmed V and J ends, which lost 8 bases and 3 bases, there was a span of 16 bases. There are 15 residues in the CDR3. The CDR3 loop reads CASSLGGAYTGELFF. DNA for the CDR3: TGTGCCAGCTCCTTAGGGGGGGCGTACACCGGGGAGCTGTTTTTT.

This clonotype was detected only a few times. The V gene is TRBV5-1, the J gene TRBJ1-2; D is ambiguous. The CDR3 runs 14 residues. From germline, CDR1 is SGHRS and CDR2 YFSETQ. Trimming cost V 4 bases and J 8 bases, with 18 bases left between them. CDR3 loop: CASSHPHGSDGYTF. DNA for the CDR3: TGCGCCAGCAGCCATCCTCACGGGTCAGACGGCTACACCTTC.

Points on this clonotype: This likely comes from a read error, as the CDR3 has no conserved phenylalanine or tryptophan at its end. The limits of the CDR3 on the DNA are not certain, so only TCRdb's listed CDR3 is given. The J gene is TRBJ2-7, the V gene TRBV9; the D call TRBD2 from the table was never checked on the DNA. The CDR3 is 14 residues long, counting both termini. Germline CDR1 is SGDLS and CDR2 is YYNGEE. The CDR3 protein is CASSSRTSGDGLYL.

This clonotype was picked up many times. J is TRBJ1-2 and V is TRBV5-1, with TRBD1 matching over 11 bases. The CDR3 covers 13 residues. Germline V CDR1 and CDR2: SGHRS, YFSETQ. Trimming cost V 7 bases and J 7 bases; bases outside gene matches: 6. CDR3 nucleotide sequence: TGCGCCAGCGCTGGACAGGGGGCGGGTGGCTACACCTTC. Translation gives CASAGQGAGGYTF.

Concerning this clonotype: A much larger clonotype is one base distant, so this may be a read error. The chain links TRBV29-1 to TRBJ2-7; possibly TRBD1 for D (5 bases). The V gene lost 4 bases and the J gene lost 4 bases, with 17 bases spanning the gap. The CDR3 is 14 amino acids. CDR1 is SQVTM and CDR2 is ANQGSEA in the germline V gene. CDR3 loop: CSVGVGQGLYEQYF. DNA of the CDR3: TGCAGCGTTGGAGTTGGGCAGGGATTGTACGAGCAGTACTTC.

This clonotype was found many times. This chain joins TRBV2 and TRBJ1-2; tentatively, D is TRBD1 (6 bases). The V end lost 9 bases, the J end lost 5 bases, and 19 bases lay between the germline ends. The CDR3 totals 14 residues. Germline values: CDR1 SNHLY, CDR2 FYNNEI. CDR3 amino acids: CASSRDTGVYGYTF. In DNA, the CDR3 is TGTGCCAGTTCCCGGGACACGGGGGTTTATGGCTACACCTTC.

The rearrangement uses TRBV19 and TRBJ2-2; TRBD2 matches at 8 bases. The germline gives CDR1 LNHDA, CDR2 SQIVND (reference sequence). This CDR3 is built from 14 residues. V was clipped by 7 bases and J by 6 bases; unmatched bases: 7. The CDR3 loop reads CASIKREKPGELFF. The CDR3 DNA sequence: TGTGCCAGTATCAAGCGGGAGAAACCCGGGGAGCTGTTTTTT.

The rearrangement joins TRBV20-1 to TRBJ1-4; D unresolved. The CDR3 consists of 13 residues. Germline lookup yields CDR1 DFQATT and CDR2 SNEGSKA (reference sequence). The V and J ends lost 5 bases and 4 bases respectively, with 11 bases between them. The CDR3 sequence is CSALTESNEKLFF. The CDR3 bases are TGCAGTGCTTTGACCGAAAGTAATGAAAAACTGTTTTTT.

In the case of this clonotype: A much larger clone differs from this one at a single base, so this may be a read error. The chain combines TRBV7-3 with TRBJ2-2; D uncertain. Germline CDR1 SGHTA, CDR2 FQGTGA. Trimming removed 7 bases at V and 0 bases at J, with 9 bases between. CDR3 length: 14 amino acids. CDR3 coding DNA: TGTGCCAGCATGGGGAAGACGAACACCGGGGAGCTGTTTTTT. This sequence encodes CASMGKTNTGELFF.

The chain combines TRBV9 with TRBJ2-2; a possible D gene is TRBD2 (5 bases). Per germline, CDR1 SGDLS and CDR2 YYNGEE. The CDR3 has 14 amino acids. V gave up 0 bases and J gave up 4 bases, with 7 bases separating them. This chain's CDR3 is CASSVVGATGELFF. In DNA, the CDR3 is TGTGCCAGCAGCGTAGTGGGAGCCACCGGGGAGCTGTTTTTT. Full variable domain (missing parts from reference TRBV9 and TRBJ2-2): DSGVTQTPKHLITATGQRVTLRCSPRSGDLSVYWYQQSLDQGLQFLIQYYNGEERAKGNILERFSAQQFPDLHSELNLSSLELGDSALYFCASSVVGATGELFFGEGSRLTVL.

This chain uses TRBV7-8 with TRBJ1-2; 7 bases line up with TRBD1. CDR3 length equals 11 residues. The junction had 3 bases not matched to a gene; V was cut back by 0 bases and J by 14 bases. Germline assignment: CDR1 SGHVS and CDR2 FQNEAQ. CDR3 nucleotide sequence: TGTGCCAGCAGCTTAGCGGCAGGGGGAACCTTC. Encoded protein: CASSLAAGGTF.

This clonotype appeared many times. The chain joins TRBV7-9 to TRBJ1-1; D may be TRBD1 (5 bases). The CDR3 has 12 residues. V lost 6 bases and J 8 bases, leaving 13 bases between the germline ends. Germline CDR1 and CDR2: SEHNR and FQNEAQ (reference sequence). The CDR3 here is CASSLIGTEAFF. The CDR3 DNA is TGTGCCAGCAGTCTCATAGGGACGGAAGCTTTCTTT.

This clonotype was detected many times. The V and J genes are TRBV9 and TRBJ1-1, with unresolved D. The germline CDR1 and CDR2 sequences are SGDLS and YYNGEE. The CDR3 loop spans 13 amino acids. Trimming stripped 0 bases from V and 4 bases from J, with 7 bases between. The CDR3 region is CASSVVEGTEAFF. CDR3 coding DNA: TGTGCCAGCAGCGTAGTCGAGGGCACTGAAGCTTTCTTT.

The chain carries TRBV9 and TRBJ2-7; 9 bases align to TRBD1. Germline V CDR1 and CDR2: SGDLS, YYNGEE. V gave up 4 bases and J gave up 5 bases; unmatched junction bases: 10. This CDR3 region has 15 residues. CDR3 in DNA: TGTGCCAGCAGCACCCGGACAGGGGAAGTAGACGAGCAGTACTTC. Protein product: CASSTRTGEVDEQYF.